The rows below give T cell receptor beta chains drawn from one sample of a study of T cells after yellow fever vaccination. TCRdb reprocessed the 5' RACE reads with MiXCR, giving one entry per CDR3 protein. The profile covers under 250,000 distinct CDR3 sequences, with roughly 3.3% appearing a single time and 3.2% taken by the ten largest. The material sequenced was CD4+ T cells sorted from PBMCs, taken 10 days after the yellow fever booster vaccination. The receptors were gathered from a man between 18 and 35 years old who received the YFV17D yellow fever vaccine. The CDR3 runs from the conserved cysteine through the conserved F or W. Fields, in order: clone size, D gene, V gene, J gene, CDR3 DNA, CDR3 protein. D genes are given only for firm matches. Size is omitted from some rows. Given values are once, few, many or a class for expanded clones.

abundance: many
d_gene: .
v_gene: TRBV4-3
j_gene: TRBJ2-1
CDR3nt: TGCGCCAGCAGCCAAAGCGGGCCCTCCTACAATGAGCAGTTCTTC
CDR3aa: CASSQSGPSYNEQFF

abundance: many
d_gene: .
v_gene: TRBV10-2
j_gene: TRBJ1-3
CDR3nt: TGCGCCAGCAGTGACCCCAGTGGAAACACCATATATTTT
CDR3aa: CASSDPSGNTIYF

abundance: .
d_gene: TRBD2
v_gene: TRBV4-2
j_gene: TRBJ2-4
CDR3nt: TGTGCCAGCAGCCAAGAAATAACTAGCGGGGGAAGGAACATTCAGTACTTC
CDR3aa: CASSQEITSGGRNIQYF

abundance: .
d_gene: TRBD1
v_gene: TRBV6-5
j_gene: TRBJ2-7
CDR3nt: TGTGCCAGCAGTTACTCGGACAGGGCATACGAGCAGTACTTC
CDR3aa: CASSYSDRAYEQYF

abundance: few
d_gene: TRBD1
v_gene: TRBV12-5
j_gene: TRBJ2-2
CDR3nt: TGTGCTAGTGGTTCAGGACAGGGTAACACCGGGGAGCTGTTTTTT
CDR3aa: CASGSGQGNTGELFF

abundance: many
d_gene: .
v_gene: TRBV12-3/TRBV12-4
j_gene: TRBJ1-5
CDR3nt: TGTGCCAGCAGTTGGACCTCAAATCAGCCCCAGCATTTT
CDR3aa: CASSWTSNQPQHF

abundance: .
d_gene: .
v_gene: TRBV19
j_gene: TRBJ1-1
CDR3nt: TGTGCCAGTAGTACTCAGCGGAACACTGAAGCTTTCTTT
CDR3aa: CASSTQRNTEAFF

abundance: many
d_gene: .
v_gene: TRBV7-9
j_gene: TRBJ2-7
CDR3nt: TGTGCCAGCGAAGGGCTCGGTTGGCAGTACTTC
CDR3aa: CASEGLGWQYF

abundance: .
d_gene: .
v_gene: TRBV12-3/TRBV12-4
j_gene: TRBJ2-7
CDR3nt: TGTGCCAGCAGTTTAAGGTCATTGGGCTACGAGCAGTACTTC
CDR3aa: CASSLRSLGYEQYF

abundance: many
d_gene: .
v_gene: TRBV6-5
j_gene: TRBJ2-5
CDR3nt: TGTGCCAGCAGTTACTCGACAGTAGAGACCCAGTACTTC
CDR3aa: CASSYSTVETQYF

abundance: many
d_gene: TRBD1
v_gene: TRBV5-6
j_gene: TRBJ2-3
CDR3nt: TGTGCCAGCAGCTACCAGGGGGACACAGATACGCAGTATTTT
CDR3aa: CASSYQGDTDTQYF

abundance: many
d_gene: TRBD1
v_gene: TRBV7-8
j_gene: TRBJ1-2
CDR3nt: TGTGCCAGCAGCCACGGACAGGGCTATGGCTACACCTTC
CDR3aa: CASSHGQGYGYTF

abundance: few
d_gene: TRBD2
v_gene: TRBV20-1
j_gene: TRBJ2-3
CDR3nt: TGCAGTGCCGTTGGACTAGCCCGACTCCAGTATTTT
CDR3aa: CSAVGLARLQYF

abundance: many
d_gene: TRBD1
v_gene: TRBV4-1
j_gene: TRBJ2-3
CDR3nt: TGCGCCAGCAGCCAGTCAGGGGGCCGCGGAGATACGCAGTATTTT
CDR3aa: CASSQSGGRGDTQYF

abundance: many
d_gene: .
v_gene: TRBV11-2
j_gene: TRBJ2-1
CDR3nt: TGTGCCAGCAGCTCGGCCGGGACATCAACCGGTCGGGGGCAGTTCTTC
CDR3aa: CASSSAGTSTGRGQFF

abundance: many
d_gene: .
v_gene: TRBV5-1
j_gene: TRBJ2-1
CDR3nt: TGCGCCAGCAGCCGGACTGAAGAGCAGTTCTTC
CDR3aa: CASSRTEEQFF

abundance: many
d_gene: .
v_gene: TRBV6-1
j_gene: TRBJ2-2
CDR3nt: TGTGCCAGCAGTGTACTAGCAATGGCCGGGGAGCTGTTTTTT
CDR3aa: CASSVLAMAGELFF